The rows below give T cell receptor beta chains drawn from one sample of a study of post-analysis software for immune sequencing data. TCRdb re-called the PCR reads through MiXCR, storing one row per CDR3 protein. The top ten hold approximately 0.55% of the sample, which has roughly 730,000 distinct CDR3 sequences, 30% seen once. The specimen sequenced was blood. These receptors all stem from a girl aged 5-17 years with multiple sclerosis. The CDR3 runs from the conserved cysteine through the conserved F or W. The D gene is left open where the match is weak. Some rows have no size entry. The others give once, few or many, or a class for an expanded clone.

d_call,j_call,v_call,clone_size,cdr3_aa,cdr3_nt
TRBD1,TRBJ1-1,TRBV6-2/TRBV6-3,-,CASNRGADTEAFF,TGTGCCAGCAACAGGGGAGCGGACACTGAAGCTTTCTTT
-,TRBJ2-5,TRBV7-2,-,CASSLALTTRQETQYF,TGTGCCAGCAGCTTAGCGCTTACAACGAGACAAGAGACCCAGTACTTC
-,TRBJ2-4,TRBV2,few,CASQPDRDAKNIQYF,TGTGCCAGCCAACCTGACAGAGACGCCAAAAACATTCAGTACTTC
-,TRBJ1-2,TRBV7-2,-,CASSLLEQVDGYTF,TGTGCCAGCAGCTTACTTGAGCAGGTGGACGGCTACACCTTC
-,TRBJ1-1,TRBV4-3,-,CASSQTRQTEAFF,TGCGCCAGCAGCCAGACGAGACAGACTGAAGCTTTCTTT
-,TRBJ2-6,TRBV29-1,few,CSVGGAYGSGANVLTF,TGCAGCGTTGGAGGTGCTTATGGCTCTGGGGCCAACGTCCTGACTTTC
-,TRBJ2-7,TRBV12-3/TRBV12-4,few,CASSYAGTSFFEQYF,TGTGCCAGCAGTTATGCCGGCACTAGCTTTTTCGAGCAGTACTTC
-,TRBJ2-4,TRBV6-4,-,CASSPGEWGNIQYF,TGTGCCAGCAGTCCAGGGGAGTGGGGAAACATTCAGTACTTC
TRBD1,TRBJ2-1,TRBV29-1,once,CSAGQGRTHPFF,TGCAGCGCGGGACAGGGACGCACCCACCCGTTCTTC
-,TRBJ1-6,TRBV6-2/TRBV6-3,-,CASSYRPGSDGANSPLHF,TGTGCCAGCAGTTATCGGCCGGGGTCCGACGGGGCCAATTCACCCCTCCACTTT
-,TRBJ2-5,TRBV7-9,few,CASSTRAQTQETQYF,TGTGCCAGCAGCACCCGGGCCCAGACCCAAGAGACCCAGTACTTC
-,TRBJ1-6,TRBV18,-,CASSPRGTLNSPLHF,TGTGCCAGCTCGCCGAGGGGGACGCTAAATTCACCCCTCCACTTT
TRBD1,TRBJ1-6,TRBV7-8,few,CASSQRTGENSPLHF,TGTGCCAGCAGCCAGAGGACAGGGGAAAATTCACCCCTCCACTTT
-,TRBJ1-1,TRBV7-2,-,CASSLGHFGVNTEAFF,TGTGCCAGCAGCTTAGGGCATTTCGGGGTGAACACTGAAGCTTTCTTT
-,TRBJ2-7,TRBV6-6,few,CASSYSSTGSISYEQYF,TGTGCCAGCAGTTACTCCTCTACAGGGTCTATCTCCTACGAGCAGTACTTC
-,TRBJ2-7,TRBV7-2,many,CASSSLYEQYF,TGTGCCAGCAGCTCCCTCTACGAGCAGTACTTC
TRBD1,TRBJ1-2,TRBV20-1,few,CSATEGGQGIYGYTF,TGCAGTGCTACAGAAGGGGGACAGGGCATCTATGGCTACACCTTC
-,TRBJ2-1,TRBV25-1,-,CASSEDYEQFF,TGTGCCAGCAGTGAGGACTATGAGCAGTTCTTC
TRBD2,TRBJ2-7,TRBV10-3,-,CAISSTTSSREQYF,TGTGCCATCAGTTCGACGACTAGCTCTCGCGAGCAGTACTTC
-,TRBJ2-3,TRBV27,few,CASSSMWGPSTDTQYF,TGTGCCAGCTCCTCGATGTGGGGTCCTAGCACAGATACGCAGTATTTT
-,TRBJ2-5,TRBV5-6,-,CASSLARPETQYF,TGTGCCAGCAGCTTGGCCCGCCCGGAGACCCAGTACTTC
-,TRBJ2-7,TRBV10-3,few,CAIRIGGLSYEQYF,TGTGCCATCCGAATCGGGGGACTCTCCTACGAGCAGTACTTC
-,TRBJ2-3,TRBV7-2,few,CASSSRLGVDTQYF,TGTGCCAGCAGCTCCCGGCTAGGGGTAGATACGCAGTATTTT
-,TRBJ1-1,TRBV12-3/TRBV12-4,-,CASSLSGADTEAFF,TGTGCCAGCAGCCTCTCGGGGGCAGACACTGAAGCTTTCTTT
-,TRBJ2-7,TRBV28,few,CASSFLRPPYEQYF,TGTGCCAGCAGTTTCTTAAGGCCTCCCTACGAGCAGTACTTC
TRBD1,TRBJ1-1,TRBV20-1,-,CSASPSLRDRGYPEAFF,TGCAGTGCTAGTCCCTCTCTCCGGGACAGGGGTTATCCTGAAGCTTTCTTT
TRBD1,TRBJ2-5,TRBV10-2,-,CASQRPGQKETQYF,TGCGCCAGCCAAAGACCGGGACAGAAAGAGACCCAGTACTTC
TRBD1,TRBJ1-1,TRBV20-1,few,CSARGQGMGREVEAFF,TGCAGTGCTAGGGGACAGGGGATGGGTAGGGAGGTTGAAGCTTTCTTT
TRBD2,TRBJ2-1,TRBV27,many,CASSLGSGGAIGNEQFF,TGTGCCAGCAGTTTAGGGAGCGGGGGGGCCATAGGCAATGAGCAGTTCTTC
-,TRBJ2-7,TRBV28,-,CASRPSTGSYEQYF,TGTGCCAGCAGACCTTCTACAGGGTCCTACGAGCAGTACTTC
TRBD2,TRBJ2-3,TRBV5-1,-,CASSKVLLAGSSTDTQYF,TGCGCCAGCAGCAAGGTTTTACTAGCGGGATCGAGCACAGATACGCAGTATTTT
-,TRBJ1-2,TRBV12-3/TRBV12-4,-,CASSLGGPVGGYTF,TGTGCCAGCAGTTTAGGGGGCCCGGTGGGTGGCTACACCTTC
-,TRBJ2-2,TRBV7-2,-,CASRLSGARTGELFF,TGTGCCAGCAGATTATCGGGGGCAAGAACCGGGGAGCTGTTTTTT
-,TRBJ1-1,TRBV6-6,-,CASREDLNTEAFF,TGTGCCAGCAGGGAAGACCTGAACACTGAAGCTTTCTTT
TRBD2,TRBJ2-7,TRBV20-1,many,CSARSGVAYEQYF,TGCAGTGCTCGAAGCGGGGTCGCCTACGAGCAGTACTTC
TRBD2,TRBJ2-3,TRBV4-3,-,CASSQGVLGREATQYF,TGCGCCAGCAGCCAAGGGGTTTTGGGGAGGGAGGCTACGCAGTATTTT
TRBD1,TRBJ2-7,TRBV7-9,-,CASSNTRQGTYEQYF,TGTGCCAGCAGCAACACCAGACAGGGGACCTACGAGCAGTACTTC
TRBD1,TRBJ1-2,TRBV11-2,-,CASSFWTGRDYGYTF,TGTGCCAGCAGCTTCTGGACAGGGCGAGACTATGGCTACACCTTC
-,TRBJ1-2,TRBV27,-,CASSLTGQGSGYTF,TGTGCCAGCAGTTTAACGGGCCAGGGGAGCGGCTACACCTTC
-,TRBJ1-2,TRBV4-3,-,CASSQDRFSYGYTF,TGCGCCAGCAGCCAAGATCGTTTCAGCTATGGCTACACCTTC
-,TRBJ2-4,TRBV2,-,CASSPLAIQYF,TGTGCCAGCTCGCCATTGGCCATTCAGTACTTC
TRBD2,TRBJ2-3,TRBV5-1,-,CASSLRLAGGLGTDTQYF,TGCGCCAGCAGCTTGAGACTAGCGGGGGGGCTCGGCACAGATACGCAGTATTTT
TRBD2,TRBJ2-1,TRBV6-5,few,CASSHSTGTSGGGEQFF,TGTGCCAGCAGTCACTCAACCGGGACTAGCGGGGGGGGTGAGCAGTTCTTC
TRBD2,TRBJ2-7,TRBV29-1,many,CSVGTTAYEQYF,TGCAGCGTCGGGACTACAGCCTACGAGCAGTACTTC
TRBD2,TRBJ2-7,TRBV7-2,few,CASSRTSQTYEQYF,TGTGCCAGCAGCCGGACTAGCCAGACCTACGAGCAGTACTTC
TRBD2,TRBJ2-1,TRBV6-6,many,CASTHWGLANNEQFF,TGTGCCAGCACTCATTGGGGACTAGCGAACAATGAGCAGTTCTTC
-,TRBJ2-3,TRBV29-1,-,CSATTLGAWDTQYF,TGCAGCGCGACCACCCTAGGCGCCTGGGATACGCAGTATTTT
-,TRBJ2-1,TRBV6-5,-,CTSSYTPYNEQFF,TGTACCAGCAGTTACACCCCGTACAATGAGCAGTTCTTC
TRBD1,TRBJ1-2,TRBV6-5,few,CASRAIQGVTNYDYTF,TGTGCCAGCAGAGCGATACAGGGGGTTACTAACTATGACTACACCTTC
-,TRBJ2-7,TRBV28,-,CAGRSLSEQYF,TGTGCCGGCAGGTCATTGTCCGAGCAGTACTTC
TRBD1,TRBJ2-6,TRBV20-1,many,CSARDRGSGANVLTF,TGCAGTGCTAGGGACAGGGGATCTGGGGCCAACGTCCTGACTTTC
-,TRBJ1-2,TRBV6-2/TRBV6-3,-,CASKERNYGYTF,TGTGCCAGCAAGGAGCGAAACTATGGCTACACCTTC
-,TRBJ1-2,TRBV29-1,few,CSAEGRGYGYTF,TGCAGCGCCGAGGGACGCGGCTATGGCTACACCTTC